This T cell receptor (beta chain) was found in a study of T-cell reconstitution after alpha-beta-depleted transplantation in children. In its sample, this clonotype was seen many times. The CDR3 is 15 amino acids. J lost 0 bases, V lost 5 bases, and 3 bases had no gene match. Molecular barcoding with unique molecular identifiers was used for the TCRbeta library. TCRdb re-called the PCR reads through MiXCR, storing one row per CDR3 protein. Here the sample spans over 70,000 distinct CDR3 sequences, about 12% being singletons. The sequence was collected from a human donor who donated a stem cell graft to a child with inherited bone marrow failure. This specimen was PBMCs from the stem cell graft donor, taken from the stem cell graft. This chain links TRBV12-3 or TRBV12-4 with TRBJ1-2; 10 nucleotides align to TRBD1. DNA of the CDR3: TGTGCCAGCAGTGAGACAGGGGGCACTAACTATGGCTACACCTTC. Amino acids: CASSETGGTNYGYTF.